This entry lists 14 T cell receptor beta chains sequenced from one sample in a study of cytomegalovirus exposure and HLA in healthy donors. Use of 60 Vbeta and 13 Jbeta primers characterized the PCR. TCRdb keeps only in-frame clones here, not all; method: immunoSEQ multiplex PCR. The sample consists of around 91,000 clones, 60% to 75% of them appearing once. The sequencing input was PBMCs. These TCRs come from a man in his sixties in good health and CMV-seronegative.

The chain has TRBV5-1 and TRBJ2-1; 8 bases map to TRBD1. Trimming took 3 bases from V and 10 from J; bases not matched to a gene: 9. Germline-derived CDR1 and CDR2 are SGHRS and YFSETQ. This CDR3 comprises 14 residues. Here the CDR3 DNA reads TGCGCCAGCAGCTCAGGACAGGGTGAAGTAGAGCAGTTCTTC. It codes for CASSSGQGEVEQFF.

The chain combines TRBV19 with TRBJ1-5, with 8 nucleotides matching TRBD1. J gave up 1 base and V 7 bases, and 6 bases lay outside the gene matches. The CDR3 covers 15 residues. Germline V CDR1 and CDR2: LNHDA, SQIVND (reference sequence). The CDR3 DNA sequence: TGTGCCAGTAAGGTCGACAGGGGAAGCAATCAGCCCCAGCATTTT. It translates to CASKVDRGSNQPQHF.

This clone was seen a single time. The chain uses TRBV7-9 and TRBJ1-2; 7 nucleotides match TRBD1. In germline, CDR1 is SEHNR, CDR2 FQNEAQ (reference sequence). CDR3 length: 12 residues. The V segment lost 5 bases and the J segment 7 bases; nucleotides outside the gene matches: 4. In DNA, the CDR3 is TGTGCCAGCAGCCGAGACAGGGTTGGCTACACCTTC. Translated: CASSRDRVGYTF.

J is TRBJ1-6 and V is TRBV10-3; perhaps TRBD1 as D (6 bases). The CDR3 is 12 amino acids. Germline assignment: CDR1 ENHRY and CDR2 SYGVKD. The CDR3 sequence: CAAKQGNSPLHF. As DNA, the CDR3 is TGTGCTGCTAAACAGGGTAATTCACCCCTCCACTTT.

V is TRBV27 and J is TRBJ1-2; 9 bases map to TRBD1. Germline V gene sequence: CDR1 MNHEY, CDR2 SMNVEV (reference sequence). V shed 3 bases and J 7 bases; nucleotides not matched to a gene: 3. The CDR3 covers 13 residues. This CDR3 is CASSFTTGGGYTF. The CDR3 coding sequence is TGTGCCAGCAGTTTCACGACAGGGGGTGGCTACACCTTC.

This clone occurred a few times. The gene calls are TRBV7-3 and TRBJ2-1; D is undetermined. The V gene lost 3 bases and the J gene lost 6 bases, with 12 bases spanning the gap. Germline V lookup: CDR1 SGHTA, CDR2 FQGTGA. The CDR3 is made up of 14 amino acids. The CDR3 reads CASSFLDASNEQFF. CDR3 nucleotides: TGTGCCAGCAGCTTTCTAGACGCCTCCAATGAGCAGTTCTTC.

The sample holds a few counts of this clone. The rearrangement uses TRBV6-1 and TRBJ2-3; D is unresolved. The germline V and J ends were trimmed by 0 bases and 0 bases, with 7 bases remaining between them. CDR1 and CDR2 from the germline V gene are MNHNS and SASEGT. This CDR3 has 15 amino acids. DNA for the CDR3: TGTGCCAGCAGTGAAGCGACATCTAGCACAGATACGCAGTATTTT. It is translated as CASSEATSSTDTQYF.

This clone has more than one count but fewer than ten. The chain is built from TRBV2 and TRBJ1-2, with TRBD1 matching over 9 bases. Germline V lookup: CDR1 SNHLY, CDR2 FYNNEI. This CDR3 has 15 residues. The V and J ends lost 5 bases and 8 bases, in that order; junction bases with no gene match: 12. For the CDR3, the DNA is TGTGCCAGCAGTCAGGGACAGGGAGGAGGATACGGCTACACCTTC. This translates into CASSQGQGGGYGYTF.

This rearrangement joins TRBV6-4 to TRBJ1-6, with D possibly matching TRBD1 (6 bases). CDR1 is MRHNA and CDR2 is SNTAGT in the germline V gene. The CDR3 sequence is 17 residues long. V lost 0 bases to trimming and J lost 9 bases, with 18 bases between them. The CDR3 reads CASSDSKVRDIGSPLHF. CDR3 nucleotides: TGTGCCAGCAGTGACTCCAAGGTCCGGGACATTGGTTCACCCCTCCACTTT.

This clone was counted between two and nine times. CDR3 protein: CASTPGGRLYGYTF. Here the CDR3 DNA reads TGTGCCAGCACGCCAGGGGGCCGGTTGTATGGCTACACCTTC. The chain couples TRBV27 to TRBJ1-2; 8 nucleotides agree with TRBD1. CDR3 length: 14 residues. After removal of 7 bases from V and 5 bases from J, the junction contained 9 bases not matched to a gene. Germline-derived CDR1 and CDR2 are MNHEY and SMNVEV (reference sequence).

The chain recombines TRBV13 with TRBJ2-7; 9 positions match TRBD1. This CDR3 has 16 residues. V dropped 5 bases and J dropped 4; count of bases not matched to a gene: 12. CDR1 and CDR2 (germline): PRHDT, FYEKMQ (reference sequence). The CDR3 DNA reads as TGTGCCAGCAGCCCGATGACAGGGACAGGGCCTTACGAGCAGTACTTC. It specifies CASSPMTGTGPYEQYF.

This rearrangement joins TRBV29-1 to TRBJ2-7, with 7 bases identical to TRBD1. The CDR3 has 13 amino acids. J was trimmed by 4 bases and V by 6 bases; bases with no gene match: 9. Germline V gene sequence: CDR1 SQVTM, CDR2 ANQGSEA. In DNA form, the CDR3 reads TGCAGCGTGACACAGGGGAAGAAGTACGAGCAGTACTTC. It codes for CSVTQGKKYEQYF.

V usage is TRBV29-1 and J usage is TRBJ2-2, with D maybe TRBD1 (6 bases). The V gene's germline CDR1 is SQVTM and CDR2 ANQGSEA. The CDR3 contains 18 residues. V was pared by 0 bases and J by 3 bases, with 20 bases between. Here the CDR3 DNA reads TGCAGCGTTGAAGATCCTGTGGGACACCTTAGGGACACCGGGGAGCTGTTTTTT. It is translated as CSVEDPVGHLRDTGELFF.

The J gene is TRBJ2-3, the V gene TRBV18; 11 nucleotides align to TRBD1. The CDR3 is 15 amino acids. The germline V gene encodes CDR1 KGHSH and CDR2 LQKENI. J lost 5 bases, V lost 4 bases, and 5 bases had no gene match. CDR3 residues: CASSQSGTGGDTQYF. In DNA form, the CDR3 reads TGTGCCAGCTCACAGTCCGGGACAGGGGGAGATACGCAGTATTTT.